At least ten counts were recorded for the clone carrying this TCR beta chain. Its antigen remains unknown. Amplification of TCR beta CDR3 regions was performed using RNA transcripts as template. RT-PCR in the first round (using the HTBI primer set) targeted the TCR CDR3. TCRdb re-called the multiplex PCR reads through MiXCR, storing one row per CDR3 protein. The sample consists of about 400,000 distinct CDR3 sequences, 14% of them appearing once. Every diagnosis used clinical symptoms, serum thyroxine and TRAb, thyroid ultrasound and orbital computed tomography. The PBMCs were taken from around 9.1 ml of fresh peripheral blood. This record comes from a study of T cells in Graves' hyperthyroidism and ophthalmopathy. Whole-study results and caveats: A model of 13 V-J features distinguished ophthalmopathy from stable hyperthyroidism.

J was trimmed by 2 bases and V by 6 bases; bases with no gene match: 15. The CDR3 runs 18 residues. This TCR was sampled from a woman between 25 and 40 years old with Graves' ophthalmopathy. The chain carries TRBV12-3 or TRBV12-4 and TRBJ1-5, with TRBD1 matching 8 bases. What was sequenced was blood. Here the CDR3 reads CASSRHLRGLIGNQPQHF. In DNA, the CDR3 is TGTGCCAGCAGCCGTCACCTCAGGGGGCTGATTGGCAATCAGCCCCAGCATTTT.